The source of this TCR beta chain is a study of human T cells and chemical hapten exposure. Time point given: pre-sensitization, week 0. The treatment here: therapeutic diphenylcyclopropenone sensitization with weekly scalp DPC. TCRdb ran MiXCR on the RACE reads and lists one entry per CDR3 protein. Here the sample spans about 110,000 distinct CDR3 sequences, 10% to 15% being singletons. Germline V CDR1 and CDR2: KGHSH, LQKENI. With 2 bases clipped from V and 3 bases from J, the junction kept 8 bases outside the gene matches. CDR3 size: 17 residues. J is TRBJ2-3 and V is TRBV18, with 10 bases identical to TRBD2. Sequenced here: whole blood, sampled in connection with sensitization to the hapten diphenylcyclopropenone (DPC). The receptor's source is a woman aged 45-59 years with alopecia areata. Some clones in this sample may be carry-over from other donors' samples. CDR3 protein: CASSPYSLAGATDTQYF. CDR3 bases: TGTGCCAGCTCACCATATTCGCTAGCGGGAGCGACAGATACGCAGTATTTT.